The 2 T cell receptor beta chains in this list originate from one sample, sequenced in a study of blood T cell repertoires in COVID-19. Assay used: immunoSEQ multiplex PCR; TCRdb lists only in-frame clones, some missing. This sample yields approximately 240,000 clones, of which roughly 80% are seen a single time; 1.3% belongs to the top ten. The sample was PBMCs or T cells enriched from blood (not recorded which). These receptors came from a woman aged 40 to 50 with acute COVID-19.

The rearrangement joins TRBV5-8 to TRBJ1-2, with D possibly being TRBD1 (6 bases). V gave up 4 bases and J gave up 2 bases, with 12 bases separating them. Germline assignment: CDR1 SGHTS and CDR2 YDEGEE. This CDR3 is built from 14 residues. The CDR3 DNA is TGTGCCAGCAGCCCCCCGGACAGAAACTATGGCTACACCTTC. Amino acids: CASSPPDRNYGYTF. The entire variable domain, with the rest obtained from reference TRBV5-8 and TRBJ1-2, is as follows: EAGVTQSPTHLIKTRGQQATLRCSPISGHTSVYWYQQALGLGLQFLLWYDEGEERNRGNFPPRFSGRQFPNYSSELNVNALELEDSALYLCASSPPDRNYGYTFGSGTRLTVV.

The chain recombines TRBV7-3 with TRBJ2-3; the match to TRBD2 covers 7 bases. Germline V gene data show CDR1 as SGHTA and CDR2 as FQGTGA. The CDR3 spans 15 residues. V dropped 4 bases and J dropped 2; count of bases not matched to a gene: 6. The CDR3 sequence is CASSSGLRSTDTQYF. CDR3 in DNA: TGTGCCAGCAGCTCGGGACTACGATCCACAGATACGCAGTATTTT.